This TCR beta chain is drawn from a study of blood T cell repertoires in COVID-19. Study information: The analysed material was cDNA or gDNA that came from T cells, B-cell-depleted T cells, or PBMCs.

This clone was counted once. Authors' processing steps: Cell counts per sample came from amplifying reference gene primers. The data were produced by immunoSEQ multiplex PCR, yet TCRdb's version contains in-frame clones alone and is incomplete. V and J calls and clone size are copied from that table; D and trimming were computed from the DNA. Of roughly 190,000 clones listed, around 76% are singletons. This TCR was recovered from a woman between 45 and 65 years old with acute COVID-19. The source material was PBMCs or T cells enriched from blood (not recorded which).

The CDR3: CASSGGGGGETQYF. In nucleotides, the CDR3 is TGCGCCAGCAGCGGCGGCGGGGGAGGAGAGACCCAGTACTTC. The rearrangement uses TRBV5-1 and TRBJ2-5; 7 nucleotides match TRBD2. In germline, CDR1 is SGHRS, CDR2 YFSETQ. The CDR3 totals 14 residues. V lost 4 bases to trimming and J lost 4 bases; unmatched junction nucleotides: 7.